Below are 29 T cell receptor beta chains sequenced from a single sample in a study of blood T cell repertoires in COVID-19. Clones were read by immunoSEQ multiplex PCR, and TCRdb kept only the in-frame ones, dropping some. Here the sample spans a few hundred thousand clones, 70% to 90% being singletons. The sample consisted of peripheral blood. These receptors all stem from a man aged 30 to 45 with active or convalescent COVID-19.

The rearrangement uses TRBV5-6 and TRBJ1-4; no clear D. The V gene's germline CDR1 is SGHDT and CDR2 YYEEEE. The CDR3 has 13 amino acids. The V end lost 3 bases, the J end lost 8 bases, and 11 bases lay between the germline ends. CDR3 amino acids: CASSSGSGEKLFF. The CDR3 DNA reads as TGTGCCAGCAGCTCTGGCTCGGGAGAAAAACTGTTTTTT. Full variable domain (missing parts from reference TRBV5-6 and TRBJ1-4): DAGVTQSPTHLIKTRGQQVTLRCSPKSGHDTVSWYQQALGQGPQFIFQYYEEEERQRGNFPDRFSGHQFPNYSSELNVNALLLGDSALYLCASSSGSGEKLFFGSGTQLSVL.

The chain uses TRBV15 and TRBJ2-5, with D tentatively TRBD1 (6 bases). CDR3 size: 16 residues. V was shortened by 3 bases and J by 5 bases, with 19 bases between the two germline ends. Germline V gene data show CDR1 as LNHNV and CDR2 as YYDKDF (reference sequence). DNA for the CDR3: TGTGCCACCAGCAGCCGGGACAACCCTGGGCCGGAGACCCAGTACTTC. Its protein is CATSSRDNPGPETQYF.

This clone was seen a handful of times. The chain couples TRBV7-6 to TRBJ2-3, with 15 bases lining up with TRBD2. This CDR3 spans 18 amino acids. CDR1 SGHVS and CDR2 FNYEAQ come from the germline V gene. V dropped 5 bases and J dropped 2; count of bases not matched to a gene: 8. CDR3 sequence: CASSPGLAGGHYTDTQYF. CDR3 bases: TGTGCCAGCAGCCCGGGACTAGCGGGGGGCCATTACACAGATACGCAGTATTTT.

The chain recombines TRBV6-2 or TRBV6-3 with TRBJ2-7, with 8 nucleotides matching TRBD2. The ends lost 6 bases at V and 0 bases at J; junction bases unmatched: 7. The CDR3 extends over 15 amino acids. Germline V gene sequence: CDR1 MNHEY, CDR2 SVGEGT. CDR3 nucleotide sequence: TGTGCCAGCAGCAAGGTAACTAGCGGCTCCTACGAGCAGTACTTC. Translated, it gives CASSKVTSGSYEQYF.

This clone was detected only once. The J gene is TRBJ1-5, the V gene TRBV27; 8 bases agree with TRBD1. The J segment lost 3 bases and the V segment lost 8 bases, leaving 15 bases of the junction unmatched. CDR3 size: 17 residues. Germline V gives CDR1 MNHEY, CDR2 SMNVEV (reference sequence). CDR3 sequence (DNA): TGTGCCAGCGGAGACAGGGGCACAACTGGGCCCAATCAGCCCCAGCATTTT. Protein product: CASGDRGTTGPNQPQHF.

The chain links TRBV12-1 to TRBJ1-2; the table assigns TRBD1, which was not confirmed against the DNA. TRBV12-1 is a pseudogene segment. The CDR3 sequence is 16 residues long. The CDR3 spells CASSFGKRDRVRGYTF. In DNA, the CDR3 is TGTGCCAGCAGCTTTGGAAAGCGGGACAGGGTTCGCGGCTACACCTTC.

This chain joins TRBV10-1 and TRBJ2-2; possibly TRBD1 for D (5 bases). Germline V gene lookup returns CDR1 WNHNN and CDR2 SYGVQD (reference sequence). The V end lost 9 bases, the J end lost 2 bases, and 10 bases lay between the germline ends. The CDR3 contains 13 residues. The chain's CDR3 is CASRDSNTGELFF. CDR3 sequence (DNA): TGCGCCAGTCGAGACAGTAACACCGGGGAGCTGTTTTTT.

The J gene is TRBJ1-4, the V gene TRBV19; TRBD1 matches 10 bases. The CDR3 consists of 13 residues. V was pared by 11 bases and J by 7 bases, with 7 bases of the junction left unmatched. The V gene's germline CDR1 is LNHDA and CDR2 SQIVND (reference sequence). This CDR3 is CACRRDRGEKLFF. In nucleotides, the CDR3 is TGTGCCTGCCGACGGGACAGGGGTGAAAAACTGTTTTTT.

CDR3 amino acids: CASSLDERAIYF. The CDR3 region has the DNA TGTGCCAGCAGCTTGGATGAGAGAGCCATATATTTT. V gene TRBV5-4 combines with J gene TRBJ1-3; D ambiguous. Trimming removed 0 bases from V and 11 bases from J, with 9 bases in between. This CDR3 comprises 12 residues. In germline, CDR1 is SGHNT, CDR2 YYREEE (reference sequence).

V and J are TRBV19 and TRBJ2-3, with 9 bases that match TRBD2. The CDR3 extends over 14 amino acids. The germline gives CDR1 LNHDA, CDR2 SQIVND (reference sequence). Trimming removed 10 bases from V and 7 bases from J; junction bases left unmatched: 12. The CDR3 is CATPRGGDRYTQYF. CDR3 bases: TGTGCCACCCCGCGGGGGGGCGATCGATATACGCAGTATTTT.

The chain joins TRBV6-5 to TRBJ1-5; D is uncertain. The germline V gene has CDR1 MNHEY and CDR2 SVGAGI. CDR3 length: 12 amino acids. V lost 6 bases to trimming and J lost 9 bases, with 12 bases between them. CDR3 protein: CASRTTWVPQHF. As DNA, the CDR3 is TGTGCCAGCAGAACTACTTGGGTGCCCCAGCATTTT.

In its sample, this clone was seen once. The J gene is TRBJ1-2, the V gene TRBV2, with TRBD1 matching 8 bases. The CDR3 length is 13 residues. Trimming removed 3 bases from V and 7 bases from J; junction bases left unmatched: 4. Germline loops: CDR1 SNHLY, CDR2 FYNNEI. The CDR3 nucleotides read TGTGCCAGCAGTGAGACAGGGGAATCTGGCTACACCTTC. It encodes CASSETGESGYTF.

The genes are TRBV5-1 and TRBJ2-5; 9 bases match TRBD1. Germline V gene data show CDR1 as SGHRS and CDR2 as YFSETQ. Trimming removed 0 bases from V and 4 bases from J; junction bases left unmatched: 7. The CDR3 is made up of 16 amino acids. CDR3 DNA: TGCGCCAGCAGCTTGGGGGGGACAGGGTCGGGAGAGACCCAGTACTTC. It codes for CASSLGGTGSGETQYF. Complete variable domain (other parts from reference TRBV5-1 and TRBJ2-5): KAGVTQTPRYLIKTRGQQVTLSCSPISGHRSVSWYQQTPGQGLQFLFEYFSETQRNKGNFPGRFSGRQFSNSRSEMNVSTLELGDSALYLCASSLGGTGSGETQYFGPGTRLLVL.

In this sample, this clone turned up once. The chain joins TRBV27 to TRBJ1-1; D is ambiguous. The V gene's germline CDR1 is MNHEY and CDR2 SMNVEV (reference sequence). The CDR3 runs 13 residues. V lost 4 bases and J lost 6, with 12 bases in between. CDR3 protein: CASSSTRDAEAFF. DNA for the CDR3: TGTGCCAGCAGTTCAACTCGGGATGCTGAAGCTTTCTTT.

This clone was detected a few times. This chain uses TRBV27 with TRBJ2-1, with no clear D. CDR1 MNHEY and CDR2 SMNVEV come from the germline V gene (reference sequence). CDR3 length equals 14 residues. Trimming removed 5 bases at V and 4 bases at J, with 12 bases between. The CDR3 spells CASSERDSYNEQFF. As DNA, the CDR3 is TGTGCCAGCAGTGAAAGAGATTCATACAATGAGCAGTTCTTC.

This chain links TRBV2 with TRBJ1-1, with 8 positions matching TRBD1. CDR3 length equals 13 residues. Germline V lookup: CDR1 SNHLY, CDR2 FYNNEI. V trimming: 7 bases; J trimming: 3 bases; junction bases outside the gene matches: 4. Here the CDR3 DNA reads TGTGCCAGCAAGGGACAGGTTCACACTGAAGCTTTCTTT. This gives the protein CASKGQVHTEAFF.

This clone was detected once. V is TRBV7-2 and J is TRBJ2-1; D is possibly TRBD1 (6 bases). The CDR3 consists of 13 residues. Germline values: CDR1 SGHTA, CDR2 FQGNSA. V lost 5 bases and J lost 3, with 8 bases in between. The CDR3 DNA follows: TGTGCCAGCAGCCGGGACATCTACAATGAGCAGTTCTTC. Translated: CASSRDIYNEQFF.

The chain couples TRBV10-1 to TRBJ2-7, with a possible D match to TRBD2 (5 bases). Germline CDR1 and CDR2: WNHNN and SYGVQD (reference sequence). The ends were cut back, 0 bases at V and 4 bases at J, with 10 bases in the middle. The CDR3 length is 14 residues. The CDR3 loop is CASSESGGGYEQYF. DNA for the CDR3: TGCGCCAGCAGTGAGTCAGGAGGCGGTTACGAGCAGTACTTC.

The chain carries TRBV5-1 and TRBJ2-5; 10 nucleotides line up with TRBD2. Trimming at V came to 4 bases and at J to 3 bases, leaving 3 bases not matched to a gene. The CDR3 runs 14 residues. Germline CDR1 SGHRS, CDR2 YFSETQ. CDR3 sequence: CASSDTSGEETQYF. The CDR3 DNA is TGCGCCAGCAGCGACACTAGCGGGGAAGAGACCCAGTACTTC.

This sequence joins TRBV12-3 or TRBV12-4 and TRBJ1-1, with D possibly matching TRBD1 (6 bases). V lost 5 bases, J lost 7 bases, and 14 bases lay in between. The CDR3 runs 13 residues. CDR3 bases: TGTGCCAGCAGTGACCTCAGGGGCGGTGAAGCTTTCTTT. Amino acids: CASSDLRGGEAFF.

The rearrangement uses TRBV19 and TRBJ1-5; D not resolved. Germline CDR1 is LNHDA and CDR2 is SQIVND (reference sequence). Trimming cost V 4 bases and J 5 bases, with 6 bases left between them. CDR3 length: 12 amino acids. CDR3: CASSTSDQPQHF. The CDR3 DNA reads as TGTGCCAGTAGTACCTCGGATCAGCCCCAGCATTTT.

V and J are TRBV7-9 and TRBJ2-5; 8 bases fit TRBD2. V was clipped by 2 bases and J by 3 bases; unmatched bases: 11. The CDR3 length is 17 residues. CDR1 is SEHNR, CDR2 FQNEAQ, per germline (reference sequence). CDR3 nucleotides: TGTGCCAGCAGCTTATCTGGCGGGGGGTTTGTAGAAGAGACCCAGTACTTC. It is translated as CASSLSGGGFVEETQYF.

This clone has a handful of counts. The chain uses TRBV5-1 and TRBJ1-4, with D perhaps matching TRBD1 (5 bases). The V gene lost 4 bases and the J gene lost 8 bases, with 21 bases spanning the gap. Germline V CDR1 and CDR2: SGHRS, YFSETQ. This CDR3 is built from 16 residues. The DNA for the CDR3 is TGCGCCAGCAGCGTCGGGGATTGGGGGGAGGTCGAAAAACTGTTTTTT. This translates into CASSVGDWGEVEKLFF.

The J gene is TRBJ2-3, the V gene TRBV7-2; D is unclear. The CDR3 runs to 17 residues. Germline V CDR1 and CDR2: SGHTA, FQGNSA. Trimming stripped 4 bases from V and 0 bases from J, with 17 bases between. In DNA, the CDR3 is TGTGCCAGCAGCTCCGACCCGACTTTCTCTAGCACAGATACGCAGTATTTT. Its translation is CASSSDPTFSSTDTQYF. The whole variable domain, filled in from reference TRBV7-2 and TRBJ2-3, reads GAGVSQSPSNKVTEKGKDVELRCDPISGHTALYWYRQSLGQGLEFLIYFQGNSAPDKSGLPSDRFSAERTGGSVSTLTIQRTQQEDSAVYLCASSSDPTFSSTDTQYFGPGTRLTVL.

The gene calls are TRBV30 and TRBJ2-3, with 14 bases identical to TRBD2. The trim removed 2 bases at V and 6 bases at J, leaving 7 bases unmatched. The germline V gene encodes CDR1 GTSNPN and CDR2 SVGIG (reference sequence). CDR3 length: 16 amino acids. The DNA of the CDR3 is TGTGCCTGGAGTTTGGGGACTAGCGGGGGTGTTGATACGCAGTATTTT. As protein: CAWSLGTSGGVDTQYF.

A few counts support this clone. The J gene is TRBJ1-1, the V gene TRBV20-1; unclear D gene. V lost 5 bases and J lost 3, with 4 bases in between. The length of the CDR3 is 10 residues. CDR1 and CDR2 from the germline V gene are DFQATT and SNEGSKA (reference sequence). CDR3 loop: CSAGHTEAFF. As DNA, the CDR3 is TGCAGTGCTGGGCACACTGAAGCTTTCTTT.

Written as DNA, the CDR3 is TGCGCCAGCAGCTACCACATGGGACTAGTGTTGTTCTTC. Translating it yields CASSYHMGLVLFF. The J gene is TRBJ2-1, the V gene TRBV4-1; 8 nucleotides line up with TRBD2. This CDR3 comprises 13 residues. Germline CDR1 reads MGHRA; CDR2 reads YSYEKL. The trim removed 5 bases at V and 15 bases at J, leaving 12 bases unmatched.

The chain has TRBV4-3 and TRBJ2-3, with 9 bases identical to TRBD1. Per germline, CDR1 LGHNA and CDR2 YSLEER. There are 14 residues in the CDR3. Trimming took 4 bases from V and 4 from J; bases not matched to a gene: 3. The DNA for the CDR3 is TGCGCCAGCAGCCTGGACAGGGGACCAGATACGCAGTATTTT. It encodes CASSLDRGPDTQYF.

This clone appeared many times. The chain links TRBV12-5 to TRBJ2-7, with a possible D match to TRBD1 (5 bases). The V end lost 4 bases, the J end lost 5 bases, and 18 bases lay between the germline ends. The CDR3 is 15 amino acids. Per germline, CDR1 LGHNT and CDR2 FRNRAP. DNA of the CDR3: TGTGCTAGTGGTTCCCAGAAAGGGGTACACCACGAGCAGTACTTC. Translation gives CASGSQKGVHHEQYF.